This T cell receptor beta chain was documented in a study of T cells after yellow fever vaccination. Whole-study findings and limits: Booster sampling recovered most clones from primary vaccination (96% CD4, approximately 90% CD8).

Germline V gene lookup returns CDR1 SGHVS and CDR2 FQNEAQ. V lost 3 bases, J lost 2 bases, and 9 bases lay in between. There are 14 residues in the CDR3. Production of TCR cDNA was by 5'RACE template switching, which also added a universal primer site and UMIs. A single record per CDR3 protein comes from TCRdb applying MiXCR to the 5' RACE reads. The table shows more than 90,000 distinct CDR3 sequences, with about 7.2% occurring only once. This clonotype was counted between two and nine times. What it recognizes is unknown. This sequence originates from a man between 18 and 29 years old who received the YFV17D yellow fever vaccine. The source was CD4+ T cells sorted from PBMCs, collected about 41 days after the first yellow fever vaccination. The chain recombines TRBV7-8 with TRBJ2-3, with D possibly being TRBD1 (5 bases). The CDR3 DNA reads TGTGCCAGCAGCTTCAGGGTTCCCACAGATACGCAGTATTTT. Translating gives CASSFRVPTDTQYF.